The 16 T cell receptor beta chains below all came from one sample that was sequenced in a study of control samples from healthy donors and cancer patients. TCRdb's copy holds only in-frame clones and misses some; the assay was immunoSEQ multiplex PCR. The sample has about 86,000 clones, approximately 94% seen once. The specimen was blood. The receptors originated from a woman aged 18 to 35 in good health.

V and J are TRBV28 and TRBJ1-2, with 7 bases aligning to TRBD1. Germline loops: CDR1 MDHEN, CDR2 SYDVKM. V lost 4 bases, J lost 5 bases, and 7 bases stayed unmatched. The length of the CDR3 is 14 residues. This CDR3 is CASSSQGSRYGYTF. The CDR3, as DNA: TGTGCCAGCAGTTCACAGGGGAGTAGATATGGCTACACCTTC.

The J gene is TRBJ2-3, the V gene TRBV25-1; 13 bases map to TRBD2. The germline gives CDR1 MGHDK, CDR2 SYGVNS. J lost 1 base, V lost 6 bases, and 4 bases had no gene match. The CDR3 is made up of 16 amino acids. The DNA of the CDR3 is TGTGCCAGCAGGTCGGGACTAGCGGGACGCACAGATACGCAGTATTTT. This gives the protein CASRSGLAGRTDTQYF.

This chain uses TRBV27 with TRBJ2-3; no clear D gene. Germline CDR1 reads MNHEY; CDR2 reads SMNVEV (reference sequence). This CDR3 has 16 residues. V was shortened by 6 bases and J by 2 bases, with 18 bases between the two germline ends. The CDR3 region has the DNA TGTGCCAGCAGCTCATCCCCACTTCTACCCACAGATACGCAGTATTTT. Translating it yields CASSSSPLLPTDTQYF.

V usage is TRBV19 and J usage is TRBJ2-7; no clear D. The CDR3 covers 14 residues. Germline V gene data show CDR1 as LNHDA and CDR2 as SQIVND (reference sequence). V lost 3 bases to trimming and J lost 3 bases, with 12 bases between them. DNA for the CDR3: TGTGCCAGTAGTATGAAGAGCACAAGCTACGAGCAGTACTTC. Protein sequence: CASSMKSTSYEQYF.

The chain combines TRBV28 with TRBJ1-2; the D is unclear. V was trimmed by 3 bases and J by 4 bases, leaving 12 bases between them. The CDR3 runs 14 residues. The germline V gene encodes CDR1 MDHEN and CDR2 SYDVKM. CDR3 region: CASSFTEDPYGYTF. Here the CDR3 DNA reads TGTGCCAGCAGTTTTACAGAAGATCCCTATGGCTACACCTTC.

The chain joins TRBV6-1 to TRBJ1-3, with D tentatively TRBD1 (6 bases). The CDR3 contains 14 residues. Germline V lookup: CDR1 MNHNS, CDR2 SASEGT. V lost 4 bases and J 1 base, leaving 8 bases between the germline ends. CDR3 coding DNA: TGTGCCAGCAGTGTAGGACAGTCTGGAAACACCATATATTTT. It codes for CASSVGQSGNTIYF.

V and J are TRBV27 and TRBJ2-1; D is unresolved. The CDR3 covers 14 residues. V lost 2 bases to trimming and J lost 7 bases, with 12 bases between them. Germline V gene sequence: CDR1 MNHEY, CDR2 SMNVEV (reference sequence). CDR3 bases: TGTGCCAGCAGTTTAGTCAGTAGTTTGAATGAGCAGTTCTTC. Encoded protein: CASSLVSSLNEQFF.

This chain uses TRBV28 with TRBJ1-5; 7 bases align to TRBD1. CDR1 MDHEN and CDR2 SYDVKM come from the germline V gene. This CDR3 has 15 residues. V gave up 6 bases and J gave up 2 bases; unmatched junction bases: 7. CDR3 in amino acids: CASSRTGKGNQPQHF. As DNA, the CDR3 is TGTGCCAGCAGCCGGACAGGAAAGGGCAATCAGCCCCAGCATTTT.

The CDR3 coding sequence is TGTGCCAGCAGTAGCGGACAGGGGATGGATAATCAGCCCCAGCATTTT. This sequence encodes CASSSGQGMDNQPQHF. The chain joins TRBV28 to TRBJ1-5; 9 nucleotides agree with TRBD1. With V trimmed by 5 bases and J by 4 bases, 9 bases remained unmatched. The CDR3 is 16 residues long. Germline V gives CDR1 MDHEN, CDR2 SYDVKM. Full variable domain (missing parts from reference TRBV28 and TRBJ1-5): DVKVTQSSRYLVKRTGEKVFLECVQDMDHENMFWYRQDPGLGLRLIYFSYDVKMKEKGDIPEGYSVSREKKERFSLILESASTNQTSMYLCASSSGQGMDNQPQHFGDGTRLSIL.

This sequence joins TRBV10-3 and TRBJ1-3, with 8 nucleotides matching TRBD1. This CDR3 has 14 amino acids. Germline CDR1 and CDR2: ENHRY and SYGVKD. V lost 10 bases to trimming and J lost 2 bases; unmatched junction nucleotides: 7. The CDR3 DNA reads as TGTGCCACACTGGACAGGGAGGCTGGAAACACCATATATTTT. This codes for CATLDREAGNTIYF.

V gene TRBV18 combines with J gene TRBJ2-5; D uncertain. V was trimmed by 2 bases and J by 0 bases, leaving 7 bases between them. CDR1 is KGHSH, CDR2 LQKENI, per germline. CDR3 length equals 14 residues. CDR3 in DNA: TGTGCCAGCTCACCAGTACAGAACCAAGAGACCCAGTACTTC. It is translated as CASSPVQNQETQYF.

The chain carries TRBV7-6 and TRBJ2-1; tentatively, D is TRBD1 (6 bases). This CDR3 comprises 17 residues. CDR1 and CDR2 from the germline V gene are SGHVS and FNYEAQ. V was clipped by 0 bases and J by 1 base, with 13 bases between them. CDR3 nucleotide sequence: TGTGCCAGCAGCTTAGCGGGACACGTACAATCCTACAATGAGCAGTTCTTC. Its translation: CASSLAGHVQSYNEQFF.

The genes are TRBV7-2 and TRBJ1-5, with TRBD1 identical over 8 bases. CDR1 and CDR2 (germline): SGHTA, FQGNSA. Trimming at V came to 5 bases and at J to 7 bases, leaving 10 bases not matched to a gene. There are 15 residues in the CDR3. CDR3 amino acids: CASSQDRDWYQPQHF. Here the CDR3 DNA reads TGTGCCAGCAGCCAGGACAGGGATTGGTACCAGCCCCAGCATTTT. The full variable domain, rest sourced from reference TRBV7-2 and TRBJ1-5, is GAGVSQSPSNKVTEKGKDVELRCDPISGHTALYWYRQSLGQGLEFLIYFQGNSAPDKSGLPSDRFSAERTGGSVSTLTIQRTQQEDSAVYLCASSQDRDWYQPQHFGDGTRLSIL.

The chain couples TRBV5-8 to TRBJ1-5, with unresolved D. The CDR3 spans 15 residues. Germline-derived CDR1 and CDR2 are SGHTS and YDEGEE. V was pared by 4 bases and J by 0 bases, with 11 bases between. The CDR3 loop is CASSEGSYSNQPQHF. The CDR3 DNA follows: TGTGCCAGCAGCGAAGGAAGCTATAGCAATCAGCCCCAGCATTTT. Combining the CDR3 with reference TRBV5-8 and TRBJ1-5 gives the whole variable domain EAGVTQSPTHLIKTRGQQATLRCSPISGHTSVYWYQQALGLGLQFLLWYDEGEERNRGNFPPRFSGRQFPNYSSELNVNALELEDSALYLCASSEGSYSNQPQHFGDGTRLSIL.

V and J are TRBV5-4 and TRBJ2-7; D may be TRBD1 (6 bases). From germline, CDR1 is SGHNT and CDR2 YYREEE (reference sequence). This CDR3 has 16 residues. V dropped 4 bases and J dropped 2 bases, with 19 bases sitting between them. The CDR3 DNA sequence: TGTGCCAGCAGCCCAGACCCAGGGACACGCACCTACGAGCAGTACTTC. It yields the protein CASSPDPGTRTYEQYF. Combining the CDR3 with reference TRBV5-4 and TRBJ2-7 gives the whole variable domain ETGVTQSPTHLIKTRGQQVTLRCSSQSGHNTVSWYQQALGQGPQFIFQYYREEENGRGNFPPRFSGLQFPNYSSELNVNALELDDSALYLCASSPDPGTRTYEQYFGPGTRLTVT.

This clone occurred once. V and J are TRBV16 and TRBJ1-5; maybe TRBD1 (5 bases). The V end lost 2 bases, the J end lost 11 bases, and 13 bases lay between the germline ends. Germline assignment: CDR1 KGHSY and CDR2 FQNENV. This CDR3 is 13 amino acids long. The CDR3 sequence is CASSQGGVGAQHF. The DNA of the CDR3 is TGTGCCAGCAGCCAAGGGGGGGTCGGGGCCCAGCATTTT.